This is a list of T cell receptor beta chains from one sample in a study of post-analysis software for immune sequencing data. TCRdb reanalysed the PCR reads using MiXCR and keeps one entry per CDR3 protein. The table has roughly 600,000 distinct CDR3 sequences, 44% seen once. The sample was blood. Every receptor here comes from a girl between 5 and 17 years old with multiple sclerosis. Each CDR3 is given with its conserved first and last residue. Each record gives: CDR3 protein, J gene, V gene.

CASSLAWTSGGGTTDTQYF,TRBJ2-3,TRBV5-6
CSVEVPLGRGAPMTTQYF,TRBJ2-3,TRBV29-1
CASSQGRREQYF,TRBJ2-7,TRBV4-2
CASSPDRGRNEQFF,TRBJ2-1,TRBV12-3/TRBV12-4
CASSEPGRGNGYTF,TRBJ1-2,TRBV7-2
CASSPGLSYNEQFF,TRBJ2-1,TRBV5-1
CASSSDPFQETQYF,TRBJ2-5,TRBV12-3/TRBV12-4
CASRKGSSDTQYF,TRBJ2-3,TRBV12-3/TRBV12-4
CASSLEHLTDTQYF,TRBJ2-3,TRBV7-9
CASSPNFGSGRYNEQFF,TRBJ2-1,TRBV7-7
CAISELVAGDTQYF,TRBJ2-3,TRBV10-3
CASSLLLPRRGGYGYTF,TRBJ1-2,TRBV5-1
CAISESSTSGRPYEQYF,TRBJ2-7,TRBV10-3
CASKGSQETQYF,TRBJ2-5,TRBV6-6
CASSRTGAQSTEAFF,TRBJ1-1,TRBV6-6
CASSFGQATSNTEAFF,TRBJ1-1,TRBV5-1
CSARSGAQETQYF,TRBJ2-5,TRBV20-1
CASRKRGLTDTQYF,TRBJ2-3,TRBV27
CASLGGLSYEQYF,TRBJ2-7,TRBV3-1
CASSSRTGETRYF,TRBJ2-5,TRBV7-2
CATGGDGNEQFF,TRBJ2-1,TRBV3-1
CASSLAPGDTEAFF,TRBJ1-1,TRBV11-2
CASSLAGLSNQPQHF,TRBJ1-5,TRBV7-2
CASSFQYEEVAFF,TRBJ1-1,TRBV12-3/TRBV12-4
CASSFNGGDAQYF,TRBJ2-3,TRBV12-3/TRBV12-4
CASSPARTVNTEAFF,TRBJ1-1,TRBV25-1
CSAISGDYNSPLHF,TRBJ1-6,TRBV20-1
CASSHVARTYGHTF,TRBJ1-2,TRBV12-3/TRBV12-4
CAISETRKTQYF,TRBJ2-5,TRBV10-3
CASTGDRGGGFQPQHF,TRBJ1-5,TRBV6-6
CASSSTYRADEQYF,TRBJ2-7,TRBV5-1
CASSLGDEAKNIQYF,TRBJ2-4,TRBV7-8
CASSYREANQPQHF,TRBJ1-5,TRBV7-2